The clone carrying this T cell receptor beta chain was found a few times. The record originates from a study of identical twins. TCRdb redid the calling of the 5' RACE reads with MiXCR, one entry per CDR3 protein. The sample lists 420,000 or so distinct CDR3 sequences; less than 20% were seen once. From germline, CDR1 is SGHRS and CDR2 YFSETQ. Losses at the gene ends were 4 bases for V and 5 bases for J; bases not matched to a gene: 8. This CDR3 has 16 residues. This chain uses TRBV5-1 with TRBJ2-5; 13 nucleotides line up with TRBD2. The sequence came from a man in his forties or fifties in good health. Sequenced input: naive T cells sorted from blood. CDR3 DNA: TGCGCCAGCAGCCCTACTAGCGGGGGGGCCTATGAGACCCAGTACTTC. It specifies CASSPTSGGAYETQYF.